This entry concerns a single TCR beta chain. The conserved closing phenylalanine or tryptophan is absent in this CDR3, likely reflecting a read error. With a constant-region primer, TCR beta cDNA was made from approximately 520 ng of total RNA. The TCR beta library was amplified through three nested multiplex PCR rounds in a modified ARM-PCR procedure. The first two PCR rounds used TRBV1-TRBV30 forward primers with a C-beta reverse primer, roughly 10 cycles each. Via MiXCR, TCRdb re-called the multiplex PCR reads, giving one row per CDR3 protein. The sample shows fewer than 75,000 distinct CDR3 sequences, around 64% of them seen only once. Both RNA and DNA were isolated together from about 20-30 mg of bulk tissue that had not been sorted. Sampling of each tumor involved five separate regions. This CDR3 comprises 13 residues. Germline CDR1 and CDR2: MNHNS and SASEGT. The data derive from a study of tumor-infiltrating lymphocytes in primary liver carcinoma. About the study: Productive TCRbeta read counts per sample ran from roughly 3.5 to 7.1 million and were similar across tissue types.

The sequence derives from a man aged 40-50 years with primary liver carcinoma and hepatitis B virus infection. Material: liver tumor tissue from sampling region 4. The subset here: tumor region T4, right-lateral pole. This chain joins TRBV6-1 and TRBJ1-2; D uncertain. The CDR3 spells CASSEVPNYGYTS. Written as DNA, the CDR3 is TGTGCCAGCAGTGAAGTTCCAAACTATGGGTACACCTCC.